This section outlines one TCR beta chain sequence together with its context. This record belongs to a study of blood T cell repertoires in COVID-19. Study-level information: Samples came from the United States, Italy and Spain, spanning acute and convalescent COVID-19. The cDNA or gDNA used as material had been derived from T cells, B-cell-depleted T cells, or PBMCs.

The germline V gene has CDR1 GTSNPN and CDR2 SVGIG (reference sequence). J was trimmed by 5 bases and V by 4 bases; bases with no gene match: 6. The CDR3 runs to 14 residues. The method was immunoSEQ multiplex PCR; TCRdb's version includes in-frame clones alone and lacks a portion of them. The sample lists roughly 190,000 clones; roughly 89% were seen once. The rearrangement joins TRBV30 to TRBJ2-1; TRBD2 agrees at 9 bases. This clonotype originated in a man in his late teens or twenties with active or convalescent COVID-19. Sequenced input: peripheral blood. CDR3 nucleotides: TGTGCCTGGATGGGACTAGCAATGGACAATGAGCAGTTCTTC. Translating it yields CAWMGLAMDNEQFF. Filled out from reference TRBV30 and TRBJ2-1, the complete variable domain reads SQTIHQWPATLVQPVGSPLSLECTVEGTSNPNLYWYRQAAGRGLQLLFYSVGIGQISSEVPQNLSASRPQDRQFILSSKKLLLSDSGFYLCAWMGLAMDNEQFFGPGTRLTVL.